A single sample is the source of the 2 T cell receptor beta chains below, sequenced in a study of T cells in Graves' hyperthyroidism and ophthalmopathy. RNA transcripts were the template for amplifying TCR beta CDR3 regions. HTBI primers were the set used in a first-round RT-PCR of the TCR CDR3. From the multiplex PCR reads, TCRdb called clonotypes with MiXCR, one entry per CDR3 protein. The top ten clones hold approximately 7.4% of a sample with around 600,000 distinct CDR3 sequences, around a sixth of them seen once. Material for sequencing was blood. These receptors were taken from a young woman with Graves' hyperthyroidism.

About this clonotype: A read error may be the cause here, since a much bigger clone is one base away. The chain uses TRBV27 and TRBJ2-1; D remains unclear. V shed 10 bases and J shed 0 bases, with 13 bases lying between them. The germline gives CDR1 MNHEY, CDR2 SMNVEV (reference sequence). CDR3 length equals 14 residues. CDR3 DNA: TGTGCCACCGCCCTATCGAGCTCCTACAATGAGCAGTTCTTC. Encoded protein: CATALSSSYNEQFF.

This clonotype has just a few counts. The gene calls are TRBV10-3 and TRBJ2-7; TRBD1 aligns across 10 bases. This CDR3 is built from 13 residues. Germline CDR1 is ENHRY and CDR2 is SYGVKD. The ends lost 4 bases at V and 7 bases at J; junction bases unmatched: 4. The CDR3, as DNA: TGTGCCATCAGTGGACAGGGGGCCCTGGAGCAGTACTTC. The encoded protein is CAISGQGALEQYF.